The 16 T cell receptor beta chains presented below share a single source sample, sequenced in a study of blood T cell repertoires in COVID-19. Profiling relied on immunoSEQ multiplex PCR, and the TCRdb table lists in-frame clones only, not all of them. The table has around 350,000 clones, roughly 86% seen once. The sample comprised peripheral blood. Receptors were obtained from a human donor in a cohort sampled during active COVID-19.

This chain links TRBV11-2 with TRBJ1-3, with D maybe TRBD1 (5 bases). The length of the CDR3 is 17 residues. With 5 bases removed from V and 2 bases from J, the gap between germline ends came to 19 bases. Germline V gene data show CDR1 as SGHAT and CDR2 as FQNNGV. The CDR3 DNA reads TGTGCCAGCAGCACACGGGCTCCAGGGATTACTGGAAACACCATATATTTT. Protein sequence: CASSTRAPGITGNTIYF. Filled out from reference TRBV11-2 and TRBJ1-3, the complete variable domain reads EAGVAQSPRYKIIEKRQSVAFWCNPISGHATLYWYQQILGQGPKLLIQFQNNGVVDDSQLPKDRFSAERLKGVDSTLKIQPAKLEDSAVYLCASSTRAPGITGNTIYFGEGSWLTVV.

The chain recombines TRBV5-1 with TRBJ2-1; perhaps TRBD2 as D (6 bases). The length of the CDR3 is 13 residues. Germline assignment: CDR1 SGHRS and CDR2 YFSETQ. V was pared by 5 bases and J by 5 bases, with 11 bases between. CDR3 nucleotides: TGCGCCAGCAGAACTCCGGGGGACAATGAGCAGTTCTTC. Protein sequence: CASRTPGDNEQFF.

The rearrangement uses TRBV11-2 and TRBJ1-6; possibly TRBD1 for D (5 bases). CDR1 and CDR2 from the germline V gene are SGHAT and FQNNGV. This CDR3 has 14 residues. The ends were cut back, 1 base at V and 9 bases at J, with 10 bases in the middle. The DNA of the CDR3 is TGTGCCAGCAGCTTAGCCCCGACAGCTTCACCCCTCCACTTT. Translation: CASSLAPTASPLHF.

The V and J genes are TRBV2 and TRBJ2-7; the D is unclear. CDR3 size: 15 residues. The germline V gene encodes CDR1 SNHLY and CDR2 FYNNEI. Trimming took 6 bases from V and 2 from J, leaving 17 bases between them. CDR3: CASSLGVGSTYEQYF. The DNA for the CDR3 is TGTGCCAGCAGCCTGGGTGTGGGCAGCACCTACGAGCAGTACTTC.

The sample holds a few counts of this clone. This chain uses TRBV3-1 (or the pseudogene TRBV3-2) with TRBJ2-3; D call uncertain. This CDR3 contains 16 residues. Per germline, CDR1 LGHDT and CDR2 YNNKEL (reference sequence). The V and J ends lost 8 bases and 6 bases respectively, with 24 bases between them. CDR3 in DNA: TGTGCCAGCTCCCTAGGCTACGGGTTGGTTGGTGATACGCAGTATTTT. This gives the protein CASSLGYGLVGDTQYF.

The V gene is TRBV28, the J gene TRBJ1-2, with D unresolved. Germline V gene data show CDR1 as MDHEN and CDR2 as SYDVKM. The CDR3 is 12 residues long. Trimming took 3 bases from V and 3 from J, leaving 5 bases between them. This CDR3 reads CASSFEHYGYTF. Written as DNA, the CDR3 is TGTGCCAGCAGTTTCGAGCACTATGGCTACACCTTC.

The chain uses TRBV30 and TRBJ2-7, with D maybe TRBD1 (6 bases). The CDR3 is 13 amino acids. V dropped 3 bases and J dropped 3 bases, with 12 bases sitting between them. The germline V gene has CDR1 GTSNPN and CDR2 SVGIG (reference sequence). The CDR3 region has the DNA TGTGCCTGGAGCCCCCCGGACAGCTACGAGCAGTACTTC. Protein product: CAWSPPDSYEQYF.

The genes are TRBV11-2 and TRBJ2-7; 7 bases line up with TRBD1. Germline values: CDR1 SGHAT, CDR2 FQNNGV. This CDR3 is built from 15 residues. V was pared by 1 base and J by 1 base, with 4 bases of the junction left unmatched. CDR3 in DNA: TGTGCCAGCAGCTTAGGGCAGGGGGTATCCTACGAGCAGTACTTC. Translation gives CASSLGQGVSYEQYF.

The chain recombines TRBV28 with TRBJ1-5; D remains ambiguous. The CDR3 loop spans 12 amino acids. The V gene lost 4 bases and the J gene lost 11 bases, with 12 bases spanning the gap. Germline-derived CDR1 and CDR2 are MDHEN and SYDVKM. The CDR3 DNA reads TGTGCCAGCAGTTACGGGTTACTGGCCCAGCATTTT. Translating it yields CASSYGLLAQHF.

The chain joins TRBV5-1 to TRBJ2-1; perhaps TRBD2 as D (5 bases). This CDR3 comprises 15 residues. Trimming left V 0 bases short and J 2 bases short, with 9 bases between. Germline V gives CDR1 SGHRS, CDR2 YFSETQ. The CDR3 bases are TGCGCCAGCAGCTTGGTCACTAGTACCTACAATGAGCAGTTCTTC. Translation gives CASSLVTSTYNEQFF.

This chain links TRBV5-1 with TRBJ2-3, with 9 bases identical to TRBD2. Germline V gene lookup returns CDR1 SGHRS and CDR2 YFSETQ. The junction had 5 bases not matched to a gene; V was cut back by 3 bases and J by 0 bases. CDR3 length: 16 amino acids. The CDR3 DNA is TGCGCCAGCAGCTATAGACTAGCGGAGAGCACAGATACGCAGTATTTT. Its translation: CASSYRLAESTDTQYF.

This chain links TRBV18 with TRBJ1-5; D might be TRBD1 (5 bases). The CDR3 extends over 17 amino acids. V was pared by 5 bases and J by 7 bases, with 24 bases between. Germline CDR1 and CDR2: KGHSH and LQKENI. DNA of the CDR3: TGTGCCAGCTCATCCTTACGTACCCAGGGTACCGGCCAGCCCCAGCATTTT. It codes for CASSSLRTQGTGQPQHF.

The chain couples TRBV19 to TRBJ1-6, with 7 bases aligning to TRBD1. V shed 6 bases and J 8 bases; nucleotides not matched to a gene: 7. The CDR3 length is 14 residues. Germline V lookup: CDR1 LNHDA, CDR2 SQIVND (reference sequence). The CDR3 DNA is TGTGCCAGTAGCAATACAGGGGCGGATTCACCCCTCCACTTT. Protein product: CASSNTGADSPLHF.

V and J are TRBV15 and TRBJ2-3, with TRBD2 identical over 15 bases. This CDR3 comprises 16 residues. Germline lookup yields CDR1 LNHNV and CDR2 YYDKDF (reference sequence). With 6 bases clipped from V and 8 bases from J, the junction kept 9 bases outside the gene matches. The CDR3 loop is CATSRGLAGGGGTQYF. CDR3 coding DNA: TGTGCCACCAGTCGGGGACTAGCGGGAGGAGGAGGTACGCAGTATTTT. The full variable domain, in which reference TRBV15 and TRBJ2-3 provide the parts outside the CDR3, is DAMVIQNPRYQVTQFGKPVTLSCSQTLNHNVMYWYQQKSSQAPKLLFHYYDKDFNNEADTPDNFQSRRPNTSFCFLDIRSPGLGDTAMYLCATSRGLAGGGGTQYFGPGTRLTVL.

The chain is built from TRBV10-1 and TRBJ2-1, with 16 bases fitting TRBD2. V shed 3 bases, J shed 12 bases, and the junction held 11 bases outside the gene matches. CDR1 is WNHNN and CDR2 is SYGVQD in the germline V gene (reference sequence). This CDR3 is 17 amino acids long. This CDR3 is CASSEITGTSGRARQFF. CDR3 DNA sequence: TGCGCCAGCAGTGAAATCACCGGGACTAGCGGGAGGGCTCGGCAGTTCTTC.

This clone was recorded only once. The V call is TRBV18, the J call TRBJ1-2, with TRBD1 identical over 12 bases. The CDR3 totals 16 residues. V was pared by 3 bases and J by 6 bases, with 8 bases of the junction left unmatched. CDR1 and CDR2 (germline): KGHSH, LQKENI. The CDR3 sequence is CASSPPGQGAIDGYTF. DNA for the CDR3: TGTGCCAGCTCACCGCCGGGACAGGGGGCAATCGATGGCTACACCTTC.